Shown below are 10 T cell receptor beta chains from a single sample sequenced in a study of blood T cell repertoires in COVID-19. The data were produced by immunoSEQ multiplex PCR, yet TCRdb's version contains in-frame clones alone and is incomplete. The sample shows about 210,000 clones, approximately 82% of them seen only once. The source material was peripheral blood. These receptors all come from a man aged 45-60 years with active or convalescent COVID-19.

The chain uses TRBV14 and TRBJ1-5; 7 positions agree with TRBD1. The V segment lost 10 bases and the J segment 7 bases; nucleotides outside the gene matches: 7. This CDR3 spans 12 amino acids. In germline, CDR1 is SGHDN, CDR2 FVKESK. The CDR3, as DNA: TGTGCCAAGACAGGGCCCGGGCAGCCCCAGCATTTT. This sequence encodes CAKTGPGQPQHF.

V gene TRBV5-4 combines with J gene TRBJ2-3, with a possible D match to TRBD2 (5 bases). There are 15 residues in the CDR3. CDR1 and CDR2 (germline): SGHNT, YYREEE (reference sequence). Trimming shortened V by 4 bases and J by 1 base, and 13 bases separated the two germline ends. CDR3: CASSATLGGTDTQYF. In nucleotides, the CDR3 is TGTGCCAGCAGCGCGACCCTGGGAGGCACAGATACGCAGTATTTT.

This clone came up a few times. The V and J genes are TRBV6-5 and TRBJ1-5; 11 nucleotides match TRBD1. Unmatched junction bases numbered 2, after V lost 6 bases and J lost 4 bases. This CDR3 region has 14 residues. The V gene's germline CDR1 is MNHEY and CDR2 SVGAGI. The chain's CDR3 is CASSGQGANQPQHF. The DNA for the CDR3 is TGTGCCAGCAGCGGACAGGGGGCAAATCAGCCCCAGCATTTT.

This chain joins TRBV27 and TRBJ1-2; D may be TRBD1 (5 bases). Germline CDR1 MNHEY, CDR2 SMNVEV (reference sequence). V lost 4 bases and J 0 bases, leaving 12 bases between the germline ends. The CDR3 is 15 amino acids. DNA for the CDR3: TGTGCCAGCAGTTCCGACAGTCTTTCTAACTATGGCTACACCTTC. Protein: CASSSDSLSNYGYTF.

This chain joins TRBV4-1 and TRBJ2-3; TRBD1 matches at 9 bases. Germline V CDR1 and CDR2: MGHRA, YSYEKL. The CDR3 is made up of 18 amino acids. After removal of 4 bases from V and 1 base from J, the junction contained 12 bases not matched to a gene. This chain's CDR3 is CASSRGQGTLTGTDTQYF. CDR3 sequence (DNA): TGCGCCAGCAGCCGGGGACAGGGAACACTCACTGGCACAGATACGCAGTATTTT.

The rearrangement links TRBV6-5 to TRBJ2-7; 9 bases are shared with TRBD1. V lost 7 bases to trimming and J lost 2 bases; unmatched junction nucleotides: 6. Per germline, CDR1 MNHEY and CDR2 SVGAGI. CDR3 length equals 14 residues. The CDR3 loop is CASKTGTGPYEQYF. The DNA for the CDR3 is TGTGCCAGCAAAACCGGGACAGGGCCCTACGAGCAGTACTTC.

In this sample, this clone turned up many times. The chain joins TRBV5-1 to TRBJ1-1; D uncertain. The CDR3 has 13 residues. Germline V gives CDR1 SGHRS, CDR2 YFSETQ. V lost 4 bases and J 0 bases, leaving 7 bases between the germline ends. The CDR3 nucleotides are TGCGCCAGCAGCCTCTTATTGAACACTGAAGCTTTCTTT. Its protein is CASSLLLNTEAFF.

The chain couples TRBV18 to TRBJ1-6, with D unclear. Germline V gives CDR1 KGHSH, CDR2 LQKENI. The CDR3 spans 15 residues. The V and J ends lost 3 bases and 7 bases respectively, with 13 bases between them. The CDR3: CASSPEMIPNSPLHF. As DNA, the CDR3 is TGTGCCAGCTCACCCGAGATGATTCCCAATTCACCCCTCCACTTT. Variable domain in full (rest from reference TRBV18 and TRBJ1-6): NAGVMQNPRHLVRRRGQEARLRCSPMKGHSHVYWYRQLPEEGLKFMVYLQKENIIDESGMPKERFSAEFPKEGPSILRIQQVVRGDSAAYFCASSPEMIPNSPLHFGNGTRLTVT.

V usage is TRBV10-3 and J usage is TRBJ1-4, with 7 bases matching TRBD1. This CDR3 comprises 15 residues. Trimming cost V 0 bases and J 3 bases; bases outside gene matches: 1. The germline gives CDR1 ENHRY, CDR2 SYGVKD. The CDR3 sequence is CAISESTGPNEKLFF. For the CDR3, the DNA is TGTGCCATCAGTGAGTCGACAGGGCCTAATGAAAAACTGTTTTTT.

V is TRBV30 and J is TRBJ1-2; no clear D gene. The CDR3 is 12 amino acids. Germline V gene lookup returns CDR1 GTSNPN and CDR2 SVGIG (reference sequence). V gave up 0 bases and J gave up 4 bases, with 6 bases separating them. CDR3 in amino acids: CAWSVRVYGYTF. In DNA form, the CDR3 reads TGTGCCTGGAGTGTTCGGGTCTATGGCTACACCTTC.